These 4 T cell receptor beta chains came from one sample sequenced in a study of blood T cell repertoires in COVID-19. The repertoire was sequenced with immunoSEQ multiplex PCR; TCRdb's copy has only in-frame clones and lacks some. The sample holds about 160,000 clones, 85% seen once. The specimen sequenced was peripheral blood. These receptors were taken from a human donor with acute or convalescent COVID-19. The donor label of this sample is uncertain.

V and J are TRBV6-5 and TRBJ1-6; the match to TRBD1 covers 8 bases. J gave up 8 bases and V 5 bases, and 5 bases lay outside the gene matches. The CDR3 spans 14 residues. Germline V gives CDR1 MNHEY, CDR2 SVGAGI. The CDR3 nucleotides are TGTGCCAGCAGTACCGGACAGGGCTATTCACCCCTCCACTTT. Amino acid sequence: CASSTGQGYSPLHF.

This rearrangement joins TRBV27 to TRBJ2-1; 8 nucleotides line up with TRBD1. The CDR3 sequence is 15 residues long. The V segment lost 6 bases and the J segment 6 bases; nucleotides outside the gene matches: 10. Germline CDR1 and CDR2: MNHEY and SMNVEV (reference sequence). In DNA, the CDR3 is TGTGCCAGCAGAAGACCGGGACAGGCCTTCAATGAGCAGTTCTTC. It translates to CASRRPGQAFNEQFF.

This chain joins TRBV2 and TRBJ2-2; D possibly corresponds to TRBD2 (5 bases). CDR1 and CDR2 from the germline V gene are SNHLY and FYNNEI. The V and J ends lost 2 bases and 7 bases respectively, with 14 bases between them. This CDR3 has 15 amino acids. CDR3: CASSEWRVANGELFF. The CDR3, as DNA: TGTGCCAGCAGTGAATGGCGAGTAGCGAACGGGGAGCTGTTTTTT.

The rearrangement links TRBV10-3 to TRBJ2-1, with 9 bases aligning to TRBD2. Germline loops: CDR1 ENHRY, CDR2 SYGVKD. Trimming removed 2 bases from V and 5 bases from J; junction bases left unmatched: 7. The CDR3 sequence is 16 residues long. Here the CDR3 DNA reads TGTGCCATCAGTGAGCGGGAGCGGGGGGAGAACAATGAGCAGTTCTTC. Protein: CAISERERGENNEQFF.